The T cell receptor (beta chain) under discussion was sequenced for a study of T-cell reconstitution after alpha-beta-depleted transplantation in children. The study, taken as a whole, reports: Among T cells one year after transplant, newly produced cells accounted for most counts and diversity. Several hundred rapidly expanded clones from non-depleted graft cells reportedly supplied alpha-beta T cells about two months post-transplant. Recipient T cells and thymic progenitors that survived were the source of the high TCRbeta diversity seen at day 60 in some patients.

During its preparation, the TCRbeta library received unique molecular identifiers. TCRdb re-called the PCR reads with MiXCR, one entry per CDR3 protein. The sample has 80,000 or so distinct CDR3 sequences, over 12% seen once. About this clonotype: Its specificity is not known.

Germline V gene sequence: CDR1 MDHEN, CDR2 SYDVKM. There are 14 residues in the CDR3. V shed 7 bases and J 3 bases; nucleotides not matched to a gene: 8. The specimen comprised PBMCs, mostly from graft donor cells, sampled 180 days after TCRalphabeta/CD19-depleted stem cell transplant. The J gene is TRBJ2-5, the V gene TRBV28; 7 nucleotides agree with TRBD1. The sequence was collected from a male patient under 10 years old who had a stem cell transplant for acute lymphoblastic leukemia, so the T cells may come from the graft donor. This CDR3 is CASIEGAREETQYF. The CDR3 nucleotides read TGTGCCAGCATCGAGGGGGCGCGGGAAGAGACCCAGTACTTC.